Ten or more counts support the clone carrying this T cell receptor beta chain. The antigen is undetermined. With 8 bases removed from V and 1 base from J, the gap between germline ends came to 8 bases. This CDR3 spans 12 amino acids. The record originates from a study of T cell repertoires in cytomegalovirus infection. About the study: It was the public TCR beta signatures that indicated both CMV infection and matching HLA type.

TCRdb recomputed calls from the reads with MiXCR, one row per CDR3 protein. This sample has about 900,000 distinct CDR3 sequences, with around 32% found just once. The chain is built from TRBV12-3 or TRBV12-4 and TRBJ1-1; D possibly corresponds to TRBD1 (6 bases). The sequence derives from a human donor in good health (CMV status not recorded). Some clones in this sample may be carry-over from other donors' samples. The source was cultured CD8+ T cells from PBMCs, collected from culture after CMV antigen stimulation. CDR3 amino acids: CASLTGNTEAFF. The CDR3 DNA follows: TGTGCCAGCTTGACAGGGAACACTGAAGCTTTCTTT.